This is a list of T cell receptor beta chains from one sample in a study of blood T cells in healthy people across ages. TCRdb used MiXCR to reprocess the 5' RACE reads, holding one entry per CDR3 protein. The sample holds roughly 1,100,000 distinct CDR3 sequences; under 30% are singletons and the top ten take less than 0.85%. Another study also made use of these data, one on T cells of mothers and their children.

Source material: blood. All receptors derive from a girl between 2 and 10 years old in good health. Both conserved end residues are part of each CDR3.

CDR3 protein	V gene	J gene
CASSFTGAISF	TRBV12-3/TRBV12-4	TRBJ2-5
CASSPVGGTADHHF	TRBV7-2	TRBJ1-6
CASSRTGGAGNYGYTF	TRBV27	TRBJ1-2
CASSFVDGQETQYF	TRBV7-9	TRBJ2-5
CASSSPGQGRYGYTF	TRBV12-3/TRBV12-4	TRBJ1-2
CSVEDTGTLSEKLFF	TRBV29-1	TRBJ1-4
CASTFSGGGQPQHF	TRBV10-2	TRBJ1-5
CASSYSSREKLFF	TRBV6-5	TRBJ1-4
CASSLSQGWETDTQYF	TRBV28	TRBJ2-3
CSVTGGGLYEQYF	TRBV29-1	.
CSVYDLPGLKETQYF	TRBV29-1	TRBJ2-5
CASSIGSVAQETQYF	TRBV19	TRBJ2-5
CATSRGLETGELFF	TRBV15	TRBJ2-2
CASSSPGQKYATNEKLFF	TRBV7-9	TRBJ1-4
CASIPPDGITDTQYF	TRBV6-2/TRBV6-3	TRBJ2-3
CASSLVGGENNIQYF	TRBV5-1	TRBJ2-4
CSAIFRAEEAASYTF	TRBV20-1	TRBJ1-2
CASSPLLSGANVLTF	TRBV28	TRBJ2-6
CASSKAWPSGGNQETQYF	TRBV21-1	TRBJ2-5
CATSRELGRTLETQYF	TRBV15	TRBJ2-5
CASSLAGQGGGKLFF	TRBV27	TRBJ1-4
CASSTSGQGFYGYTF	TRBV5-1	TRBJ1-2
CASSYSEVQTQYF	TRBV12-3/TRBV12-4	TRBJ2-5
CASSLRTSGRLTDTQYF	TRBV5-1	TRBJ2-3
CASSHPSGDEQFF	TRBV7-9	TRBJ2-1
CSAPRSRTGRSYDEQFF	TRBV20-1	TRBJ2-1